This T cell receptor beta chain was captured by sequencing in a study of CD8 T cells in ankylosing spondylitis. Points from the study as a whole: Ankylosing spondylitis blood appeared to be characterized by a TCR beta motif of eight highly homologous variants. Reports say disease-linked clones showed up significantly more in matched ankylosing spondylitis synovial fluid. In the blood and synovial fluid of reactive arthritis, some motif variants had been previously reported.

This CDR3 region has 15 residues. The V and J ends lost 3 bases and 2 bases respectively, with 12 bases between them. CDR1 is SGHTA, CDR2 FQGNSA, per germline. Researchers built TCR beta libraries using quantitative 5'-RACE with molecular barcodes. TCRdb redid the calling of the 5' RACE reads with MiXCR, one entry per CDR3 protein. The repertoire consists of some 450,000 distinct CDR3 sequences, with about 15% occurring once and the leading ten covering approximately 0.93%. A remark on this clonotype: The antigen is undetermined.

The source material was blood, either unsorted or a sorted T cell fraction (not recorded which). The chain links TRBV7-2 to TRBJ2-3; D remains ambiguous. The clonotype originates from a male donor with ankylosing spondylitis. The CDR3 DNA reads TGTGCCAGCAGCTTGCACGGAAGGTCCACAGATACGCAGTATTTT. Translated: CASSLHGRSTDTQYF.